Shown below are 5 T cell receptor beta chains from a single sample sequenced in a study of post-analysis software for immune sequencing data (dated by TCRdb to between 2015 and 2017). Study-wide findings and limitations: Significantly higher frequencies in patients than in controls were found for roughly 5 TRBV segments, including TRBV5-6, TRBV5-1 and TRBV20-1.

These TCRs are of unknown antigen specificity. The protocol used for the library was PCR. TCRdb records Illumina HiSeq 2500 as the sequencer. To reduce PCR and sequencing biases, unique molecular identifiers were built into the TCR beta cDNA libraries. The public sequencing data were trimmed at Q25 with fastp and processed into clonotypes with MiXCR by TCRdb, which kept only in-frame beta chains. Rows with a matching CDR3 protein are joined into one entry that keeps the most common DNA and genes. In this sample the table shows about 200,000 distinct CDR3 sequences, approximately 29% of which occur a single time. Approximately 3.6% of the sample rests with the top ten. Sequenced input: blood. Source of these receptors: a girl younger than 18 with multiple sclerosis.

Concerning this clonotype itself: At one boundary the junction diverges from the germline segment, which might be a read error. The V and J genes are TRBV7-9 and TRBJ2-3; D may be TRBD1 or TRBD2 (5 bases each). The length of the CDR3 is 16 residues. Germline-derived CDR1 and CDR2 are SEHNR and FQNEAQ (reference sequence). CDR3 in DNA: TGTGCCAGCAGCCCTTCGGGGCAGTATTCCACAGATACGCGGTATTTT. Amino acid sequence: CASSPSGQYSTDTRYF.

Ten or more counts support this clonotype. CDR3 in amino acids: CASSQVIWTGSSGANVLTF. CDR3 bases: TGCGCCAGCAGCCAAGTTATCTGGACAGGGAGCTCTGGGGCCAACGTCCTGACTTTC. The gene calls are TRBV4-1 and TRBJ2-6, with 8 nucleotides matching TRBD1. After removal of 1 base from V and 0 bases from J, the junction contained 8 bases not matched to a gene. The CDR3 consists of 19 residues. In germline, CDR1 is MGHRA, CDR2 YSYEKL.

In this sample, this clonotype turned up many times. The V call is TRBV15, the J call TRBJ2-3; D perhaps matches TRBD2 (6 bases). The germline V and J ends were trimmed by 6 bases and 2 bases, with 9 bases remaining between them. The CDR3 sequence is 13 residues long. CDR1 and CDR2 (germline): LNHNV, YYDKDF (reference sequence). The CDR3 bases are TGTGCCACCAGTAGCGGATCCACAGATACGCAGTATTTT. Translating it yields CATSSGSTDTQYF.

Worth noting for this clonotype: With a much larger clone just one base away, this may be a read error. V gene TRBV11-2 combines with J gene TRBJ2-1, with D possibly matching TRBD1 (8 bases). V gave up 5 bases and J gave up 6 bases, with 20 bases separating them. The CDR3 sequence is 16 residues long. The germline V gene has CDR1 SGHAT and CDR2 FQNNGV. The CDR3 loop reads CASSPRGQGARNEQFF. The CDR3 DNA sequence: TGTGCCAGCAGCCCGCGGGGGCAGGGGGCGCGCAATGAGCAGTTCTTC.

The V call is TRBV5-1, the J call TRBJ2-3; 11 bases agree with TRBD2. The J segment lost 5 bases and the V segment lost 3 bases, leaving 2 bases of the junction unmatched. The CDR3 is 14 residues long. In germline, CDR1 is SGHRS, CDR2 YFSETQ. CDR3 bases: TGCGCCAGCAGCTGGGGACTAGCGGTAGATACGCAGTATTTT. Its protein product is CASSWGLAVDTQYF. Supplemented by reference TRBV5-1 and TRBJ2-3, the full variable domain reads KAGVTQTPRYLIKTRGQQVTLSCSPISGHRSVSWYQQTPGQGLQFLFEYFSETQRNKGNFPGRFSGRQFSNSRSEMNVSTLELGDSALYLCASSWGLAVDTQYFGPGTRLTVL.